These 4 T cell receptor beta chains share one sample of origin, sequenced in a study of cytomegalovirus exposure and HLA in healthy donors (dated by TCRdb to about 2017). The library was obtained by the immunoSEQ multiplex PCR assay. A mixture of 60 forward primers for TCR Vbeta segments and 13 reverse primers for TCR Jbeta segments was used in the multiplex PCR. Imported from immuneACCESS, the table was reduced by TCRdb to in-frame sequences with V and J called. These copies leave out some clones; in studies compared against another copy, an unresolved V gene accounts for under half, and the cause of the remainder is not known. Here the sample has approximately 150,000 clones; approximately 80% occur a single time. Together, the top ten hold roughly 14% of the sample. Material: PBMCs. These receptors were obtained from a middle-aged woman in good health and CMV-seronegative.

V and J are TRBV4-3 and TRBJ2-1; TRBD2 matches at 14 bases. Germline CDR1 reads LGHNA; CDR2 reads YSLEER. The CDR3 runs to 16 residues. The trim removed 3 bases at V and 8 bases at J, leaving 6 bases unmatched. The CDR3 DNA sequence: TGCGCCAGCAGCCACCTGACTAGCGGGGGGGCAGATGAGCAGTTCTTC. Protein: CASSHLTSGGADEQFF.

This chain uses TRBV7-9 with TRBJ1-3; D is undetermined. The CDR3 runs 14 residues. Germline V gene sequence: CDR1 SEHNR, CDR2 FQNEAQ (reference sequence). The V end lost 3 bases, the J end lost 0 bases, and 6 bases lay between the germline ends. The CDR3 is CASSFANSGNTIYF. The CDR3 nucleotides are TGTGCCAGCAGCTTCGCTAACTCTGGAAACACCATATATTTT.

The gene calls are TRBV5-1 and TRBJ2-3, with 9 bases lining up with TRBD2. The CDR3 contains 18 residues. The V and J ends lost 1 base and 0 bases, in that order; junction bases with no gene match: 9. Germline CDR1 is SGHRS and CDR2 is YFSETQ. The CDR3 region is CASSLWGMTSGSTDTQYF. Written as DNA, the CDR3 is TGCGCCAGCAGCTTGTGGGGGATGACTAGCGGAAGCACAGATACGCAGTATTTT.

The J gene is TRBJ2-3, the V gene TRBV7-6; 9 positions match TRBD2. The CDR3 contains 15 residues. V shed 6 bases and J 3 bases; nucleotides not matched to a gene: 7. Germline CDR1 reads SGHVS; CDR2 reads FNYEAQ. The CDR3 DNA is TGTGCCAGCAGTCCGCTAGCGGGGATAACAGATACGCAGTATTTT. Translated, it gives CASSPLAGITDTQYF.